What follows are 28 T cell receptor beta chains derived from one specimen sequenced in a study of cytomegalovirus exposure and HLA in healthy donors. Sequencing used immunoSEQ multiplex PCR; TCRdb keeps in-frame clones, though not all of them. This table has approximately 240,000 clones, around nine tenths appearing once. Source material: PBMCs. The receptors derive from a woman younger than 35 in good health and CMV-seronegative.

V gene TRBV5-5 combines with J gene TRBJ1-4; D is unclear. Germline V gives CDR1 SGHKS, CDR2 YYEKEE (reference sequence). This CDR3 spans 12 amino acids. The V end lost 4 bases, the J end lost 5 bases, and 6 bases lay between the germline ends. This CDR3 is CASSPRNEKLFF. Written as DNA, the CDR3 is TGTGCCAGCAGCCCGCGCAATGAAAAACTGTTTTTT.

The chain recombines TRBV6-6 with TRBJ1-1, with 8 bases that match TRBD1. This CDR3 contains 12 residues. CDR1 and CDR2 from the germline V gene are MNHNY and SVGAGI (reference sequence). V lost 2 bases and J lost 11; bases outside the gene matches: 4. CDR3 region: CASSYPRQGAFF. The CDR3 DNA reads TGTGCCAGCAGTTACCCTAGACAGGGGGCTTTCTTT.

V gene TRBV7-6 combines with J gene TRBJ1-3; 7 bases map to TRBD1. Unmatched junction bases numbered 18, after V lost 11 bases and J lost 2 bases. Germline lookup yields CDR1 SGHVS and CDR2 FNYEAQ. CDR3 length equals 17 residues. Here the CDR3 reads CAGLMDRRTSAGNTIYF. CDR3 in DNA: TGTGCCGGTCTTATGGACAGGAGAACAAGTGCTGGAAACACCATATATTTT.

This rearrangement joins TRBV27 to TRBJ2-7; 15 bases fit TRBD2. Trimming removed 4 bases from V and 6 bases from J; junction bases left unmatched: 19. The CDR3 has 20 amino acids. Germline V gives CDR1 MNHEY, CDR2 SMNVEV (reference sequence). For the CDR3, the DNA is TGTGCCAGCAGTTCCACATTCGGGACTAGCGGGAGGCCCAATGCCTTCGAGCAGTACTTC. Amino acid sequence: CASSSTFGTSGRPNAFEQYF.

The rearrangement joins TRBV19 to TRBJ2-7; D unclear. Germline CDR1 and CDR2: LNHDA and SQIVND (reference sequence). This CDR3 contains 13 residues. Deletions cut 3 bases from V and 3 bases from J, with 9 bases between. The CDR3 region has the DNA TGTGCCAGTAGTATCACGTTGCGCTACGAGCAGTACTTC. Protein: CASSITLRYEQYF.

The chain joins TRBV6-1 to TRBJ1-2; 7 nucleotides match TRBD1. CDR1 MNHNS and CDR2 SASEGT come from the germline V gene. V lost 1 base, J lost 2 bases, and 4 bases stayed unmatched. CDR3 length equals 15 residues. In DNA, the CDR3 is TGTGCCAGCAGTGAAGGGTTAGGGGGCAACTATGGCTACACCTTC. It translates to CASSEGLGGNYGYTF.

This chain uses TRBV29-1 with TRBJ1-2; no clear D gene. The CDR3 loop spans 13 amino acids. Germline CDR1 SQVTM, CDR2 ANQGSEA. Trimming removed 4 bases from V and 0 bases from J, with 9 bases in between. CDR3 in DNA: TGCAGCGTTGTGGTCCGCGCTAACTATGGCTACACCTTC. This encodes CSVVVRANYGYTF.

The chain has TRBV6-1 and TRBJ2-7; 7 nucleotides match TRBD1. The CDR3 is 13 amino acids. Per germline, CDR1 MNHNS and CDR2 SASEGT. The junction had 1 base not matched to a gene; V was cut back by 3 bases and J by 2 bases. The CDR3 here is CASSDQGAYEQYF. The CDR3 DNA sequence: TGTGCCAGCAGTGATCAGGGGGCCTACGAGCAGTACTTC.

CDR3 region: CAWVRTGGVNIQYF. In DNA form, the CDR3 reads TGTGCCTGGGTCAGGACAGGGGGAGTAAACATTCAGTACTTC. This chain connects TRBV30 to TRBJ2-4, with TRBD1 identical over 10 bases. Trimming at V came to 5 bases and at J to 6 bases, leaving 7 bases not matched to a gene. Germline V gene data show CDR1 as GTSNPN and CDR2 as SVGIG (reference sequence). This CDR3 region has 14 residues.

The rearrangement links TRBV30 to TRBJ2-7, with a possible D match to TRBD1 (6 bases). Trimming removed 4 bases from V and 2 bases from J, with 9 bases in between. CDR1 and CDR2 from the germline V gene are GTSNPN and SVGIG (reference sequence). The CDR3 is 12 residues long. The CDR3 region is CAWIGGAYEQYF. CDR3 DNA sequence: TGTGCCTGGATTGGGGGCGCCTACGAGCAGTACTTC.

The chain recombines TRBV5-1 with TRBJ2-2; 7 nucleotides match TRBD1. The CDR3 consists of 15 residues. The V and J ends lost 4 bases and 7 bases, in that order; junction bases with no gene match: 10. The V gene's germline CDR1 is SGHRS and CDR2 YFSETQ. This CDR3 is CASSPRQGTGGELFF. For the CDR3, the DNA is TGCGCCAGCAGCCCGAGACAGGGAACCGGCGGGGAGCTGTTTTTT. Supplemented by reference TRBV5-1 and TRBJ2-2, the full variable domain reads KAGVTQTPRYLIKTRGQQVTLSCSPISGHRSVSWYQQTPGQGLQFLFEYFSETQRNKGNFPGRFSGRQFSNSRSEMNVSTLELGDSALYLCASSPRQGTGGELFFGEGSRLTVL.

The V call is TRBV2, the J call TRBJ2-2, with 10 bases identical to TRBD2. Trimming at V came to 8 bases and at J to 6 bases, leaving 12 bases not matched to a gene. The germline V gene encodes CDR1 SNHLY and CDR2 FYNNEI. CDR3 size: 16 residues. This CDR3 reads CASGVIASGSPGELFF. CDR3 in DNA: TGTGCCAGCGGGGTGATTGCTAGCGGGAGCCCCGGGGAGCTGTTTTTT.

The chain couples TRBV7-9 to TRBJ2-1; D gene ambiguous. This CDR3 comprises 15 residues. The V end lost 5 bases, the J end lost 2 bases, and 13 bases lay between the germline ends. The germline V gene has CDR1 SEHNR and CDR2 FQNEAQ (reference sequence). The CDR3 here is CASSPLVETYNEQFF. In DNA, the CDR3 is TGTGCCAGCAGCCCCCTGGTAGAAACCTACAATGAGCAGTTCTTC.

The chain recombines TRBV4-1 with TRBJ1-4, with 7 nucleotides matching TRBD1. The CDR3 runs 15 residues. The J segment lost 4 bases and the V segment lost 0 bases, leaving 2 bases of the junction unmatched. Germline CDR1 is MGHRA and CDR2 is YSYEKL. The CDR3 sequence: CASSQDGQDNEKLFF. CDR3 nucleotide sequence: TGCGCCAGCAGCCAAGATGGACAGGATAATGAAAAACTGTTTTTT.

The V and J genes are TRBV9 and TRBJ1-2; D possibly corresponds to TRBD1 (6 bases). V lost 3 bases, J lost 8 bases, and 20 bases lay in between. The V gene's germline CDR1 is SGDLS and CDR2 YYNGEE. The CDR3 covers 15 residues. This CDR3 reads CASSGGGKQGGGYTF. CDR3 in DNA: TGTGCCAGCAGCGGAGGGGGAAAACAGGGCGGCGGCTACACCTTC.

The chain is built from TRBV20-1 and TRBJ2-3; D unclear. The CDR3 spans 11 residues. CDR1 DFQATT and CDR2 SNEGSKA come from the germline V gene (reference sequence). The V gene lost 5 bases and the J gene lost 4 bases, with 7 bases spanning the gap. The CDR3 reads CSASVPDTQYF. Written as DNA, the CDR3 is TGCAGTGCTTCTGTTCCAGATACGCAGTATTTT.

The DNA for the CDR3 is TGTGCCAGCTCACCGACTAGCGGGAGTAGTAATGAGCAGTTCTTC. It yields the protein CASSPTSGSSNEQFF. This chain links TRBV18 with TRBJ2-1; 12 bases map to TRBD2. Per germline, CDR1 KGHSH and CDR2 LQKENI. V lost 3 bases to trimming and J lost 7 bases; unmatched junction nucleotides: 4. There are 15 residues in the CDR3.

The chain's CDR3 is CASSLGPDRASGEAFF. Written as DNA, the CDR3 is TGTGCCAGCAGCCTTGGACCGGACAGGGCTTCGGGTGAAGCTTTCTTT. The chain has TRBV27 and TRBJ1-1; 8 positions match TRBD1. Germline V lookup: CDR1 MNHEY, CDR2 SMNVEV (reference sequence). V shed 6 bases, J shed 7 bases, and the junction held 16 bases outside the gene matches. The CDR3 consists of 16 residues.

The genes are TRBV18 and TRBJ1-5; D unclear. This CDR3 is 15 amino acids long. Trimming took off 3 bases at V and 7 bases at J, with 16 bases between the two ends. From germline, CDR1 is KGHSH and CDR2 LQKENI. The CDR3, as DNA: TGTGCCAGCTCACCGAGGCCCCCCGAGGGACAGCCCCAGCATTTT. Translated: CASSPRPPEGQPQHF.

The J gene is TRBJ1-5, the V gene TRBV25-1; TRBD1 is a possible D gene (5 bases). V lost 2 bases, J lost 1 base, and 9 bases lay in between. The CDR3 loop spans 15 amino acids. Germline V lookup: CDR1 MGHDK, CDR2 SYGVNS. CDR3 sequence reads: CASSEQGTSNQPQHF. The CDR3, as DNA: TGTGCCAGCAGTGAACAGGGTACAAGCAATCAGCCCCAGCATTTT.

The J gene is TRBJ2-7, the V gene TRBV7-9; weak D call: TRBD2 (7 bases). The CDR3 runs 12 residues. Germline assignment: CDR1 SEHNR and CDR2 FQNEAQ (reference sequence). V lost 6 bases and J 5 bases, leaving 11 bases between the germline ends. The CDR3 region is CASRGGGDEQYF. In DNA form, the CDR3 reads TGTGCCAGCAGAGGAGGGGGGGACGAGCAGTACTTC.

This chain links TRBV30 with TRBJ1-3, with a possible D match to TRBD1 (5 bases). Trimming removed 2 bases from V and 2 bases from J, with 7 bases in between. This CDR3 comprises 13 residues. From germline, CDR1 is GTSNPN and CDR2 SVGIG (reference sequence). The CDR3 region has the DNA TGTGCCTGGAGTAAGGGGACTGGAAACACCATATATTTT. Protein product: CAWSKGTGNTIYF.

The DNA of the CDR3 is TGTGCCAGCAGCGTAGCCTCAAGGACAGGGGTCTATGGCTACACCTTC. Translated, it gives CASSVASRTGVYGYTF. The genes are TRBV9 and TRBJ1-2, with 9 positions matching TRBD1. This CDR3 region has 16 residues. Trimming removed 0 bases from V and 4 bases from J; junction bases left unmatched: 7. The germline V gene encodes CDR1 SGDLS and CDR2 YYNGEE.

The chain combines TRBV7-6 with TRBJ2-7, with a possible D match to TRBD2 (5 bases). In germline, CDR1 is SGHVS, CDR2 FNYEAQ. CDR3 length: 15 amino acids. V was pared by 5 bases and J by 0 bases, with 14 bases between. CDR3 residues: CASSPLRGRSYEQYF. The CDR3 DNA reads as TGTGCCAGCAGCCCCTTGAGAGGGCGCTCCTACGAGCAGTACTTC. The full variable domain, rest sourced from reference TRBV7-6 and TRBJ2-7, is GAGVSQSPRYKVTKRGQDVALRCDPISGHVSLYWYRQALGQGPEFLTYFNYEAQQDKSGLPNDRFSAERPEGSISTLTIQRTEQRDSAMYRCASSPLRGRSYEQYFGPGTRLTVT.

V is TRBV27 and J is TRBJ2-7; a possible D gene is TRBD1 (6 bases). V lost 4 bases to trimming and J lost 1 base, with 8 bases between them. CDR1 and CDR2 from the germline V gene are MNHEY and SMNVEV (reference sequence). The length of the CDR3 is 13 residues. As DNA, the CDR3 is TGTGCCAGCAGTTCACAGGGTTCCTACGAGCAGTACTTC. This gives the protein CASSSQGSYEQYF.

The rearrangement joins TRBV4-1 to TRBJ1-5, with D possibly TRBD1 on 5 matching bases. Germline V gene lookup returns CDR1 MGHRA and CDR2 YSYEKL. The V and J ends lost 5 bases and 7 bases respectively, with 12 bases between them. The CDR3 is made up of 13 amino acids. The CDR3 sequence is CASSSRVRQPQHF. The DNA of the CDR3 is TGCGCCAGCAGCTCCAGGGTTCGACAGCCCCAGCATTTT.

The chain carries TRBV30 and TRBJ2-7; tentatively, D is TRBD2 (5 bases). Germline CDR1 reads GTSNPN; CDR2 reads SVGIG (reference sequence). The germline V and J ends were trimmed by 0 bases and 0 bases, with 15 bases remaining between them. The CDR3 is made up of 16 amino acids. The CDR3: CAWSVLSWRSSYEQYF. The CDR3 DNA sequence: TGTGCCTGGAGTGTATTAAGTTGGAGGAGCTCCTACGAGCAGTACTTC.

The rearrangement joins TRBV14 to TRBJ2-5, with 7 bases identical to TRBD2. CDR1 is SGHDN and CDR2 is FVKESK in the germline V gene. V shed 2 bases and J 5 bases; nucleotides not matched to a gene: 5. The CDR3 covers 14 residues. CDR3 coding DNA: TGTGCCAGCAGCCAACCAGCGGGAAGGGAGACCCAGTACTTC. Translating gives CASSQPAGRETQYF.